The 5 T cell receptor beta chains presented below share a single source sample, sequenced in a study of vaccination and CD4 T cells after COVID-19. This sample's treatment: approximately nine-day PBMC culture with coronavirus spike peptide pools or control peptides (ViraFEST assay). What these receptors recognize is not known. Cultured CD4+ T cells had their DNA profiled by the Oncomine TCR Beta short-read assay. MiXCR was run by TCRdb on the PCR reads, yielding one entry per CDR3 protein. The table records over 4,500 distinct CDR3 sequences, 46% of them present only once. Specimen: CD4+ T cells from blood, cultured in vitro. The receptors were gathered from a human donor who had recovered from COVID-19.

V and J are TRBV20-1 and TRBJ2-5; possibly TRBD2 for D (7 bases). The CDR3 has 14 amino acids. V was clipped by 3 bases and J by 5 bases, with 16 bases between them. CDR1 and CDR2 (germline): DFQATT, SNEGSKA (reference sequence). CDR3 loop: CSASNSRGGETQYF. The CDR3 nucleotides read TGCAGTGCTAGTAACTCTCGCGGGGGCGAGACCCAGTACTTC.

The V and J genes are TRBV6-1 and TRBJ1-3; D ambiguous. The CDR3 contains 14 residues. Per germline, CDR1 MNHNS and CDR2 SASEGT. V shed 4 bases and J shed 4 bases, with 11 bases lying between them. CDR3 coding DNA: TGTGCCAGCAGTGTGGTGCTCGACGGAAACACCATATATTTT. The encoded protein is CASSVVLDGNTIYF.

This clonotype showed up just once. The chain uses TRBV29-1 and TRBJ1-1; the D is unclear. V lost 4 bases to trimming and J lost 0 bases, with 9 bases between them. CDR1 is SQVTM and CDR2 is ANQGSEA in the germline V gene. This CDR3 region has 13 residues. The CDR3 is CSVVPLMNTEAFF. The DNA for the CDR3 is TGCAGCGTTGTACCCCTGATGAACACTGAAGCTTTCTTT. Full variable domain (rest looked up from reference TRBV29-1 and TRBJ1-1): SAVISQKPSRDICQRGTSLTIQCQVDSQVTMMFWYRQQPGQSLTLIATANQGSEATYESGFVIDKFPISRPNLTFSTLTVSNMSPEDSSIYLCSVVPLMNTEAFFGQGTRLTVV.

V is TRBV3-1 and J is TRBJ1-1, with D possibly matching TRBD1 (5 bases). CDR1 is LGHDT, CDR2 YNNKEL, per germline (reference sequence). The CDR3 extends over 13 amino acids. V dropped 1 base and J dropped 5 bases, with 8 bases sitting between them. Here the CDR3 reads CASSQGGGTEAFF. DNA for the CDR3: TGTGCCAGCAGCCAAGGGGGGGGTACTGAAGCTTTCTTT.

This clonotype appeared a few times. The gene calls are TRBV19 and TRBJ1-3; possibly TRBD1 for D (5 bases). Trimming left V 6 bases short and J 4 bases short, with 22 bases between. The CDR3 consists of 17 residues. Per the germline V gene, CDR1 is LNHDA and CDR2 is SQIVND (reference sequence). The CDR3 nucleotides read TGTGCCAGTAGGAAAGTGAGGGGACCGGCGGGAGGAAACACCATATATTTT. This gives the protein CASRKVRGPAGGNTIYF.